What follows are 14 T cell receptor beta chains derived from one specimen sequenced in a study of blood T cell repertoires in COVID-19. The table came from immunoSEQ multiplex PCR; TCRdb's copy has only in-frame clones and leaves some out. The data contain about 130,000 clones, around 81% of them singletons. Sequencing input: peripheral blood. These receptors came from a man between 60 and 75 years old with acute or convalescent COVID-19.

The rearrangement uses TRBV2 and TRBJ1-5; D call uncertain. This CDR3 contains 13 residues. Germline loops: CDR1 SNHLY, CDR2 FYNNEI. The V end lost 6 bases, the J end lost 4 bases, and 10 bases lay between the germline ends. In nucleotides, the CDR3 is TGTGCCAGCAGAACCACAGTAAATCAGCCCCAGCATTTT. Its protein product is CASRTTVNQPQHF.

The chain links TRBV27 to TRBJ1-6, with TRBD1 as a possible D gene (5 bases). V dropped 5 bases and J dropped 7 bases, with 24 bases sitting between them. Germline V gives CDR1 MNHEY, CDR2 SMNVEV (reference sequence). The CDR3 is made up of 18 amino acids. This CDR3 reads CASSQKASLRGGNSPLHF. CDR3 in DNA: TGTGCCAGCAGTCAAAAGGCCTCCCTTAGGGGCGGAAATTCACCCCTCCACTTT.

This clone has just one count. J is TRBJ1-6 and V is TRBV7-8; perhaps TRBD1 as D (6 bases). Per the germline V gene, CDR1 is SGHVS and CDR2 is FQNEAQ. The ends were cut back, 0 bases at V and 4 bases at J, with 13 bases in the middle. This CDR3 is 17 amino acids long. CDR3 residues: CASSLAFQGQYNSPLHF. Here the CDR3 DNA reads TGTGCCAGCAGCTTAGCGTTCCAGGGGCAGTATAATTCACCCCTCCACTTT.

J is TRBJ1-2 and V is TRBV28; D perhaps matches TRBD1 (6 bases). With 6 bases removed from V and 8 bases from J, the gap between germline ends came to 13 bases. Germline values: CDR1 MDHEN, CDR2 SYDVKM. This CDR3 has 12 residues. CDR3 sequence reads: CASSGNRDGYTF. CDR3 DNA sequence: TGTGCCAGCAGCGGGAACAGGGACGGCTACACCTTC.

This clone came up a few times. This chain connects TRBV2 to TRBJ2-6, with D maybe TRBD2 (6 bases). V lost 4 bases and J lost 4, with 17 bases in between. This CDR3 contains 17 residues. Germline assignment: CDR1 SNHLY and CDR2 FYNNEI. The CDR3 sequence is CASSGGMRGPGANVLTF. The CDR3, as DNA: TGTGCCAGCAGTGGGGGTATGCGGGGTCCCGGGGCCAACGTCCTGACTTTC.

The chain's CDR3 is CAYLGGKNTGELFF. In DNA form, the CDR3 reads TGTGCCTATCTTGGCGGGAAGAACACCGGGGAGCTGTTTTTT. V is TRBV2 and J is TRBJ2-2; D might be TRBD2 (6 bases). Germline CDR1 is SNHLY and CDR2 is FYNNEI. The V end lost 11 bases, the J end lost 1 base, and 14 bases lay between the germline ends. This CDR3 contains 14 residues.

The rearrangement uses TRBV2 and TRBJ2-7; D is undetermined. V was clipped by 2 bases and J by 0 bases, with 8 bases between them. Germline loops: CDR1 SNHLY, CDR2 FYNNEI. The CDR3 totals 14 residues. The CDR3: CASSETASSYEQYF. The CDR3 nucleotides are TGTGCCAGCAGTGAAACTGCTAGCTCCTACGAGCAGTACTTC.

The rearrangement joins TRBV10-2 to TRBJ1-1; D call uncertain. Germline V gene sequence: CDR1 WSHSY, CDR2 SAAADI. The CDR3 covers 14 residues. Between the trimmed V and J ends, which lost 7 bases and 7 bases, there was a span of 19 bases. CDR3 DNA: TGCGCCAGCAACCCAACGCCGGGTAGTCATGAAGCTTTCTTT. It yields the protein CASNPTPGSHEAFF.

This chain joins TRBV19 and TRBJ2-4; the D is unclear. Germline V CDR1 and CDR2: LNHDA, SQIVND (reference sequence). The V end lost 3 bases, the J end lost 0 bases, and 15 bases lay between the germline ends. This CDR3 contains 17 residues. The CDR3: CASSIGPGQLAKNIQYF. The CDR3 bases are TGTGCCAGTAGTATTGGGCCAGGTCAATTAGCCAAAAACATTCAGTACTTC.

This CDR3 reads CASNEQGTETQYF. CDR3 bases: TGCGCCAGCAACGAACAGGGTACAGAGACCCAGTACTTC. This chain links TRBV5-1 with TRBJ2-5; D might be TRBD1 (6 bases). CDR3 length equals 13 residues. V was trimmed by 6 bases and J by 4 bases, leaving 13 bases between them. The V gene's germline CDR1 is SGHRS and CDR2 YFSETQ. Supplemented by reference TRBV5-1 and TRBJ2-5, the full variable domain reads KAGVTQTPRYLIKTRGQQVTLSCSPISGHRSVSWYQQTPGQGLQFLFEYFSETQRNKGNFPGRFSGRQFSNSRSEMNVSTLELGDSALYLCASNEQGTETQYFGPGTRLLVL.

The V and J genes are TRBV11-2 and TRBJ2-3; D might be TRBD1 (7 bases). Germline V gives CDR1 SGHAT, CDR2 FQNNGV. CDR3 length equals 17 residues. V was shortened by 6 bases and J by 5 bases, with 24 bases between the two germline ends. DNA for the CDR3: TGTGCCAGCAGATCGGGACAGACAACGGGGGCGGGAGATACGCAGTATTTT. It encodes CASRSGQTTGAGDTQYF.

The V gene is TRBV19, the J gene TRBJ2-1; possible D gene TRBD2, 8 bases. This CDR3 has 21 amino acids. V was clipped by 3 bases and J by 8 bases, with 35 bases between them. CDR1 and CDR2 from the germline V gene are LNHDA and SQIVND (reference sequence). The CDR3 region has the DNA TGTGCCAGTAGTATCTTCCGGGGGGGAGACGGGACAGACCCATGGGGCGATGAGCAGTTCTTC. Amino acid sequence: CASSIFRGGDGTDPWGDEQFF.

The V gene is TRBV7-2, the J gene TRBJ1-2; D may be TRBD1 (5 bases). The CDR3 is made up of 12 amino acids. CDR1 is SGHTA and CDR2 is FQGNSA in the germline V gene. Trimming cost V 3 bases and J 8 bases, with 10 bases left between them. The CDR3 loop reads CASSLDNFGYTF. The CDR3, as DNA: TGTGCCAGCAGCTTGGACAATTTCGGCTACACCTTC.

J is TRBJ2-1 and V is TRBV29-1; 10 bases agree with TRBD2. The germline V gene has CDR1 SQVTM and CDR2 ANQGSEA. J was trimmed by 2 bases and V by 5 bases; bases with no gene match: 9. CDR3 length: 16 amino acids. The CDR3 region is CSVLGSGRLTYNEQFF. DNA for the CDR3: TGCAGCGTTTTGGGTAGCGGGAGGCTAACCTACAATGAGCAGTTCTTC.